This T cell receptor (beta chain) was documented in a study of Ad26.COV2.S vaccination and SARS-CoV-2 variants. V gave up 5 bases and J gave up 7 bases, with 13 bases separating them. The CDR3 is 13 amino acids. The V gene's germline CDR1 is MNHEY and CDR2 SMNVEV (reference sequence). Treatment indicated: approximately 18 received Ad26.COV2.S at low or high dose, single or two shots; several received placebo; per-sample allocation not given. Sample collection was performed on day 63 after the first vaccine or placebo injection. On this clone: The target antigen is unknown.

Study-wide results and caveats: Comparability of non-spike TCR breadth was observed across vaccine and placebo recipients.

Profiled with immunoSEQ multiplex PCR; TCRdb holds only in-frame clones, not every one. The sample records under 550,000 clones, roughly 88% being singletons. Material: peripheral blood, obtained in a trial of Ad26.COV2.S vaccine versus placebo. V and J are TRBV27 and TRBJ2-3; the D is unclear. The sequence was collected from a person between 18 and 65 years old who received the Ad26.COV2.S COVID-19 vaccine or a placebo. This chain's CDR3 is CASSLSIGYTQYF. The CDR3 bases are TGTGCCAGCAGTCTAAGTATCGGGTATACGCAGTATTTT.